The 27 T cell receptor beta chains below were found in one sample sequenced in a study of blood T cell repertoires in COVID-19. Assay used: immunoSEQ multiplex PCR; TCRdb lists only in-frame clones, some missing. This sample has around 150,000 clones, with roughly 86% found just once. Material: peripheral blood. The origin of the receptors is a man aged 18 to 30 with acute or convalescent COVID-19.

J is TRBJ2-2 and V is TRBV4-1; D is perhaps TRBD1 (5 bases). The CDR3 has 15 residues. V was cut by 2 bases and J by 2 bases, with 9 bases left in between. Germline loops: CDR1 MGHRA, CDR2 YSYEKL. The CDR3 is CASSQPDTNTGELFF. Here the CDR3 DNA reads TGCGCCAGCAGCCAACCGGACACAAACACCGGGGAGCTGTTTTTT.

The V gene is TRBV30, the J gene TRBJ1-3; D call uncertain. V shed 5 bases and J shed 0 bases, with 14 bases lying between them. From germline, CDR1 is GTSNPN and CDR2 SVGIG (reference sequence). The CDR3 spans 15 residues. CDR3 sequence reads: CAWDDGANSGNTIYF. Written as DNA, the CDR3 is TGTGCCTGGGACGACGGAGCTAACTCTGGAAACACCATATATTTT.

The CDR3, as DNA: TGTGCCAGCAGTGGAGGGACAGTCCTAAACACCGGGGAGCTGTTTTTT. Protein: CASSGGTVLNTGELFF. The chain couples TRBV28 to TRBJ2-2; D might be TRBD1 (7 bases). V was pared by 5 bases and J by 2 bases, with 15 bases between. Germline V gives CDR1 MDHEN, CDR2 SYDVKM. This CDR3 is built from 16 residues.

This clone came up a few times. The CDR3 loop is CASSTTGGGYTF. In DNA, the CDR3 is TGTGCCAGCAGTACGACAGGGGGTGGCTACACCTTC. The chain is built from TRBV27 and TRBJ1-2, with TRBD1 identical over 9 bases. The germline V gene encodes CDR1 MNHEY and CDR2 SMNVEV (reference sequence). CDR3 length: 12 residues. Trimming removed 5 bases from V and 7 bases from J; junction bases left unmatched: 2.

The V call is TRBV19, the J call TRBJ2-3, with a possible D match to TRBD1 (5 bases). CDR1 and CDR2 (germline): LNHDA, SQIVND (reference sequence). The V end was cut by 3 bases, the J end by 7 bases, with 14 bases between. The CDR3 has 14 residues. CDR3: CASSIQGSVNTQYF. The DNA for the CDR3 is TGTGCCAGTAGTATTCAGGGTTCCGTGAATACGCAGTATTTT. The entire variable domain, with the rest obtained from reference TRBV19 and TRBJ2-3, is as follows: DGGITQSPKYLFRKEGQNVTLSCEQNLNHDAMYWYRQDPGQGLRLIYYSQIVNDFQKGDIAEGYSVSREKKESFPLTVTSAQKNPTAFYLCASSIQGSVNTQYFGPGTRLTVL.

V usage is TRBV10-3 and J usage is TRBJ2-7, with 8 bases fitting TRBD2. Germline assignment: CDR1 ENHRY and CDR2 SYGVKD. The CDR3 has 19 amino acids. Unmatched junction bases numbered 25, after V lost 10 bases and J lost 2 bases. The CDR3 DNA follows: TGTGCCACCAATATGGGAAGTGGCCCGGCTAGCGGGCGACCCTACGAGCAGTACGTC. Translation: CATNMGSGPASGRPYEQYV.

The chain uses TRBV6-1 and TRBJ1-3, with D unclear. V was cut by 2 bases and J by 0 bases, with 8 bases left in between. This CDR3 region has 15 residues. Germline assignment: CDR1 MNHNS and CDR2 SASEGT. The CDR3 sequence is CASSEMGSSGNTIYF. CDR3 sequence (DNA): TGTGCCAGCAGTGAAATGGGGAGCTCTGGAAACACCATATATTTT.

The gene calls are TRBV28 and TRBJ2-5; a weak D match, TRBD2 (7 bases). Germline V CDR1 and CDR2: MDHEN, SYDVKM. Trimming cost V 6 bases and J 1 base, with 18 bases left between them. The CDR3 runs 16 residues. The CDR3 DNA reads as TGTGCCAGCAGCCCGACGTTCGGGGGGCCCCAAGAGACCCAGTACTTC. The encoded protein is CASSPTFGGPQETQYF.

J is TRBJ2-5 and V is TRBV9; 9 bases map to TRBD1. J was trimmed by 5 bases and V by 3 bases; bases with no gene match: 14. The CDR3 runs 17 residues. Germline V gives CDR1 SGDLS, CDR2 YYNGEE. The CDR3 DNA reads as TGTGCCAGCAGCGGACAGGGGGTCTATGAGTCTGCCGAGACCCAGTACTTC. Translation gives CASSGQGVYESAETQYF. The whole variable domain, remainder taken from reference TRBV9 and TRBJ2-5, is DSGVTQTPKHLITATGQRVTLRCSPRSGDLSVYWYQQSLDQGLQFLIQYYNGEERAKGNILERFSAQQFPDLHSELNLSSLELGDSALYFCASSGQGVYESAETQYFGPGTRLLVL.

The chain is built from TRBV18 and TRBJ2-3, with 7 bases lining up with TRBD2. The CDR3 extends over 16 amino acids. J was trimmed by 4 bases and V by 3 bases; bases with no gene match: 10. CDR1 KGHSH and CDR2 LQKENI come from the germline V gene. Written as DNA, the CDR3 is TGTGCCAGCTCACCCCGGACTAGTCGAGCCTCAGATACGCAGTATTTT. Translation: CASSPRTSRASDTQYF.

The chain links TRBV18 to TRBJ2-5; D is unresolved. This CDR3 is 13 amino acids long. The V gene's germline CDR1 is KGHSH and CDR2 LQKENI. Trimming took off 1 base at V and 3 bases at J, with 6 bases between the two ends. The CDR3 loop reads CASSPLAEETQYF. The CDR3 nucleotides read TGTGCCAGCTCACCACTGGCTGAAGAGACCCAGTACTTC.

The chain is built from TRBV19 and TRBJ2-2; the match to TRBD1 covers 8 bases. The CDR3 totals 15 residues. The J segment lost 6 bases and the V segment lost 1 base, leaving 4 bases of the junction unmatched. In germline, CDR1 is LNHDA, CDR2 SQIVND (reference sequence). The CDR3 region is CASSIGQGLSGELFF. DNA for the CDR3: TGTGCCAGTAGTATAGGACAGGGGCTATCCGGGGAGCTGTTTTTT. The whole variable domain, filled in from reference TRBV19 and TRBJ2-2, reads DGGITQSPKYLFRKEGQNVTLSCEQNLNHDAMYWYRQDPGQGLRLIYYSQIVNDFQKGDIAEGYSVSREKKESFPLTVTSAQKNPTAFYLCASSIGQGLSGELFFGEGSRLTVL.

The rearrangement joins TRBV7-8 to TRBJ2-1; D may be TRBD2 (5 bases). CDR1 is SGHVS, CDR2 FQNEAQ, per germline. V lost 5 bases to trimming and J lost 2 bases, with 13 bases between them. The CDR3 length is 15 residues. CDR3 nucleotide sequence: TGTGCCAGCAGCCGGACTTTTACACCCTACAATGAGCAGTTCTTC. Translation gives CASSRTFTPYNEQFF.

The chain employs TRBV15 and TRBJ2-7; perhaps TRBD2 as D (6 bases). V lost 3 bases, J lost 4 bases, and 10 bases lay in between. Germline lookup yields CDR1 LNHNV and CDR2 YYDKDF (reference sequence). This CDR3 has 13 residues. Here the CDR3 reads CATSREEGYEQYV. CDR3 nucleotide sequence: TGTGCCACCAGCAGGGAGGAGGGTTACGAGCAGTACGTC.

The chain uses TRBV6-6 and TRBJ1-5; 7 bases are shared with TRBD1. The germline V gene has CDR1 MNHNY and CDR2 SVGAGI (reference sequence). V trimming: 2 bases; J trimming: 2 bases; junction bases outside the gene matches: 6. CDR3 length: 16 residues. The CDR3 loop reads CASSYQQGSGNQPQHF. CDR3 sequence (DNA): TGTGCCAGCAGTTACCAACAGGGGTCGGGCAATCAGCCCCAGCATTTT.

The chain recombines TRBV7-9 with TRBJ1-2; TRBD1 matches 9 bases. Germline V gene sequence: CDR1 SEHNR, CDR2 FQNEAQ (reference sequence). The ends lost 5 bases at V and 7 bases at J; junction bases unmatched: 5. This CDR3 is 13 amino acids long. This CDR3 reads CASSVGTGSGYTF. In DNA, the CDR3 is TGTGCCAGCAGCGTTGGGACAGGGAGTGGCTACACCTTC. Full variable domain (missing parts from reference TRBV7-9 and TRBJ1-2): DTGVSQNPRHKITKRGQNVTFRCDPISEHNRLYWYRQTLGQGPEFLTYFQNEAQLEKSRLLSDRFSAERPKGSFSTLEIQRTEQGDSAMYLCASSVGTGSGYTFGSGTRLTVV.

The J gene is TRBJ1-5, the V gene TRBV30; 7 bases are shared with TRBD1. The V gene's germline CDR1 is GTSNPN and CDR2 SVGIG (reference sequence). V lost 0 bases and J lost 0; bases outside the gene matches: 5. CDR3 length equals 16 residues. CDR3 residues: CAWSVGRGYSNQPQHF. The DNA for the CDR3 is TGTGCCTGGAGTGTGGGCAGGGGGTATAGCAATCAGCCCCAGCATTTT.

About this clone: Other DNA variants within this sample encode the same CDR3. The chain is built from TRBV19 and TRBJ2-7; D is uncertain. Trimming cost V 3 bases and J 2 bases, with 8 bases left between them. This CDR3 is built from 13 residues. Germline V lookup: CDR1 LNHDA, CDR2 SQIVND (reference sequence). The DNA for the CDR3 is TGTGCCAGTAGTATTGGGCAGGCCTACGAGCAGTACTTC. It yields the protein CASSIGQAYEQYF.

The V and J genes are TRBV5-1 and TRBJ1-2; TRBD1 matches 7 bases. This CDR3 has 16 residues. The V and J ends lost 0 bases and 5 bases, in that order; junction bases with no gene match: 10. Looked up from germline, CDR1 is SGHRS and CDR2 is YFSETQ. The CDR3: CASSLDGTAKGYGYTF. In DNA form, the CDR3 reads TGCGCCAGCAGCTTGGATGGGACAGCAAAAGGGTATGGCTACACCTTC.

This clone came up once. This chain links TRBV10-1 with TRBJ2-7; possible D gene TRBD2, 6 bases. Germline CDR1 and CDR2: WNHNN and SYGVQD (reference sequence). The CDR3 extends over 16 amino acids. The V end was cut by 4 bases, the J end by 4 bases, with 20 bases between. CDR3 sequence: CASSGPWRRALYEQYV. The CDR3 nucleotides read TGCGCCAGCAGTGGCCCTTGGAGGAGGGCTTTGTACGAGCAGTACGTC.

The chain has TRBV5-4 and TRBJ1-6, with 8 nucleotides matching TRBD1. Unmatched junction bases numbered 3, after V lost 0 bases and J lost 7 bases. The CDR3 has 15 amino acids. CDR1 is SGHNT and CDR2 is YYREEE in the germline V gene (reference sequence). In nucleotides, the CDR3 is TGTGCCAGCAGCTTGGCCGGACAGGGAAATTCACCCCTCCACTTT. Amino acids: CASSLAGQGNSPLHF.

The V call is TRBV5-1, the J call TRBJ1-6; D is unclear. The CDR3 totals 14 residues. Germline-derived CDR1 and CDR2 are SGHRS and YFSETQ. The V end was cut by 4 bases, the J end by 7 bases, with 12 bases between. The CDR3 DNA reads as TGCGCCAGCAGCGCCTCAAGCGGAAATTCACCCCTCCACTTT. Translated, it gives CASSASSGNSPLHF. Using reference TRBV5-1 and TRBJ1-6 for the parts outside the CDR3, the full variable domain is KAGVTQTPRYLIKTRGQQVTLSCSPISGHRSVSWYQQTPGQGLQFLFEYFSETQRNKGNFPGRFSGRQFSNSRSEMNVSTLELGDSALYLCASSASSGNSPLHFGNGTRLTVT.

The CDR3 bases are TGTGCCAGTAGTCTAGGTCTCCCGGGGGAAAAACTGTTTTTT. This encodes CASSLGLPGEKLFF. J is TRBJ1-4 and V is TRBV19; D remains ambiguous. CDR3 length equals 14 residues. V lost 5 bases and J lost 8, with 15 bases in between. Germline values: CDR1 LNHDA, CDR2 SQIVND (reference sequence).

The chain couples TRBV6-6 to TRBJ1-6; tentatively, D is TRBD1 (5 bases). The germline V gene encodes CDR1 MNHNY and CDR2 SVGAGI (reference sequence). The V end was cut by 4 bases, the J end by 7 bases, with 14 bases between. The length of the CDR3 is 15 residues. The CDR3 loop reads CASSSRQQPNSPLHF. The CDR3 DNA sequence: TGTGCCAGCAGTTCGAGACAGCAGCCGAATTCACCCCTCCACTTT.

This rearrangement joins TRBV10-2 to TRBJ1-1, with 7 positions matching TRBD1. Germline CDR1 is WSHSY and CDR2 is SAAADI. This CDR3 region has 15 residues. J was trimmed by 4 bases and V by 8 bases; bases with no gene match: 13. CDR3 region: CASLGAGGKGTEAFF. As DNA, the CDR3 is TGCGCCAGCTTGGGGGCAGGGGGGAAAGGCACTGAAGCTTTCTTT.

The genes are TRBV5-1 and TRBJ2-3; 7 bases line up with TRBD1. V dropped 4 bases and J dropped 0; count of bases not matched to a gene: 5. The CDR3 runs to 15 residues. Germline V gene lookup returns CDR1 SGHRS and CDR2 YFSETQ. CDR3 loop: CASSPWDSSTDTQYF. The CDR3, as DNA: TGCGCCAGCAGCCCCTGGGACAGTAGCACAGATACGCAGTATTTT.

This rearrangement joins TRBV6-5 to TRBJ1-2, with TRBD1 identical over 8 bases. This CDR3 contains 13 residues. Germline V gene sequence: CDR1 MNHEY, CDR2 SVGAGI. V shed 2 bases and J 7 bases; nucleotides not matched to a gene: 3. CDR3 nucleotide sequence: TGTGCCAGCAGTTACGGACAGGGTGGTGGCTACACCTTC. As protein: CASSYGQGGGYTF.